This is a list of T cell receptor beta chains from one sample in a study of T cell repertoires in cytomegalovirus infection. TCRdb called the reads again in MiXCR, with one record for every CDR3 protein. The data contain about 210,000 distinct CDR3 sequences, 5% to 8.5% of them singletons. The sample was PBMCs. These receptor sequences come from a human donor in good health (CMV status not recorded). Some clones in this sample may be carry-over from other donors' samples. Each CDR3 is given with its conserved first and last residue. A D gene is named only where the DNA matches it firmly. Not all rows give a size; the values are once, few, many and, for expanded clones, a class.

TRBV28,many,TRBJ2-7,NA,TGTGCCAGCAGTTTATTCGGAAACCCCTACGAGCAGTACTTC,CASSLFGNPYEQYF
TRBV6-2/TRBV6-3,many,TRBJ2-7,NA,TGTGCCAGCACCCCGGGACACCCGTCCTACGAGCAGTACTTC,CASTPGHPSYEQYF
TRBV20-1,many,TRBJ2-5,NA,TGCAGTGCTAGAGCCCCCAGGGGCGGGTACGGTCCCCAAGAGACCCAGTACTTC,CSARAPRGGYGPQETQYF
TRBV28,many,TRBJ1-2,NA,TGTGCCAGCAGATTCGGGCAAGGAACAAACTATGGCTACACCTTC,CASRFGQGTNYGYTF
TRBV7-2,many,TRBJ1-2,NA,TGTGCCAGCAGCTTAGAGCCAGGGGACTATGGCTACACCTTC,CASSLEPGDYGYTF
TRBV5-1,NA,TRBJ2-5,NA,TGCGCCAGCAGATCCAGGGTTCAACAAGAGACCCAGTACTTC,CASRSRVQQETQYF
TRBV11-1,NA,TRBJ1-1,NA,TGTGCCAGCAGCAGAAGGGGGAGCACTGAAGCTTTCTTT,CASSRRGSTEAFF
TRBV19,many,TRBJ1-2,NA,TGTGCCAGTACTGGAGGGGTGTACTATGGCTACACCTTC,CASTGGVYYGYTF
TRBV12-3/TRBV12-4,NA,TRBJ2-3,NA,TGTGCCAGCACCCCCCAGAAAGGTTACACAGATACGCAGTATTTT,CASTPQKGYTDTQYF
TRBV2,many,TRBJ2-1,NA,TGTGCCAGCAGTGAAGCGCCGAGGGCCATGCAAAATGAGCAGTTCTTC,CASSEAPRAMQNEQFF
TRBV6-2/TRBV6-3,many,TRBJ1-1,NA,TGTGCCAGCAGGGACCCGGGACGCCAGCTCGGGAACACTGAAGCTTTCTTT,CASRDPGRQLGNTEAFF
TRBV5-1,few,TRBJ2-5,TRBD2,TGCGCCAGCAGCTCGGGGAGCGGGGGAACATCCCAAGAGACCCAGTACTTC,CASSSGSGGTSQETQYF
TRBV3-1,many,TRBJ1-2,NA,TGTGCCAGCAGCCAGGGGATTAACTATGGCTACACCTTC,CASSQGINYGYTF
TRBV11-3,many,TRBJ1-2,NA,TGTGCCAGCAGCCCGCAGGCCTCTAACTATGGCTACACCTTC,CASSPQASNYGYTF
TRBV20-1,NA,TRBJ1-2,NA,TGCAGTGCTAGAGATCGGTCTGGGGCAGAGCTCTATGGCTACACCTTC,CSARDRSGAELYGYTF
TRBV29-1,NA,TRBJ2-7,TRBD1,TGCAGCGTTGATGGGTCAGGGGGCCCCTACGAGCAGTACTTC,CSVDGSGGPYEQYF
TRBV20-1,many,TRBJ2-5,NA,TGCAGTGCTCCGGGACTCCCTCAAGAGACCCAGTACTTC,CSAPGLPQETQYF
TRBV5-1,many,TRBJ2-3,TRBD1,TGCGCCAGCAGCCCCACAGGGGGAAGTGATGCGCAGTATTTT,CASSPTGGSDAQYF
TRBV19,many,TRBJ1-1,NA,TGTGCCACCCCACGCTCATACCGGCAACAGTCCCAGGACACTGAAGCTTTCTTT,CATPRSYRQQSQDTEAFF
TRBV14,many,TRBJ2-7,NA,TGTGCCAGCAGCCAAACCCCGTTCGGATGGAACGAGCAGTACTTC,CASSQTPFGWNEQYF
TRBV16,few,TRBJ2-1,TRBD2,TGTGCCAGCAGCCAATCCCTAGCGGGGGCATACAATGAGCAGTTCTTC,CASSQSLAGAYNEQFF
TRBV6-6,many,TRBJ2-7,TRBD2,TGTGCCAGCAGTTACAAGATCGGGAGGAACGAGCAGTACTTC,CASSYKIGRNEQYF
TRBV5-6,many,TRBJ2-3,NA,TGTGCCAGCAGCACCTCCCCCGGAAGAGGACCCACAGATACGCAGTATTTT,CASSTSPGRGPTDTQYF
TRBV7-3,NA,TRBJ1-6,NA,TGTGCCAGCAGCCCAGGGAATGACGGCTCACCCCTCCACTTT,CASSPGNDGSPLHF
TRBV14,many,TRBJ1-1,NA,TGTGCCAGCAGCCAGTTAAGGGCCCAAGGGGACACTGAAGCTTTCTTT,CASSQLRAQGDTEAFF
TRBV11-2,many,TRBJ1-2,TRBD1,TGTGCCAGCAGCCGGGACAGGGAGGGAGGCTACACCTTC,CASSRDREGGYTF
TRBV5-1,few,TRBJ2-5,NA,TGCGCCAGCAGCCCCGGGAGTAACCAAGAGACCCAGTACTTC,CASSPGSNQETQYF
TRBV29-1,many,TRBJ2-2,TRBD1,TGCAGCGGCAGGGGGCAATGGGGCGGGGAGCTGTTTTTT,CSGRGQWGGELFF
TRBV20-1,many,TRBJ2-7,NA,TGCAGTGCTAGTGCTCCCACAGGCTCCTACGAGCAGTACTTC,CSASAPTGSYEQYF
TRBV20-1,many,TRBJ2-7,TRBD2,TGCAGTGCCAATCAACTAGCGGGGGCCACCGAGCAGTACTTC,CSANQLAGATEQYF